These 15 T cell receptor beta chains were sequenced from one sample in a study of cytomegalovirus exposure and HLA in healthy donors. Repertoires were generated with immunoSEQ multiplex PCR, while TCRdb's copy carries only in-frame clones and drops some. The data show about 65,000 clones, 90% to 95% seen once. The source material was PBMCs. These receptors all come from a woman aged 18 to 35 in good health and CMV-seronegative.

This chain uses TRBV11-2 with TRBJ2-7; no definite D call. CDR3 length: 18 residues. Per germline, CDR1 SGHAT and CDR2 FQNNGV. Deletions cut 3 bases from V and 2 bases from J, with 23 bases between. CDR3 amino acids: CASSFSQFGLGDTYEQYF. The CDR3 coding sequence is TGTGCCAGCAGCTTCTCGCAGTTTGGGTTAGGTGACACCTACGAGCAGTACTTC. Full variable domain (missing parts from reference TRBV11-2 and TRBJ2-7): EAGVAQSPRYKIIEKRQSVAFWCNPISGHATLYWYQQILGQGPKLLIQFQNNGVVDDSQLPKDRFSAERLKGVDSTLKIQPAKLEDSAVYLCASSFSQFGLGDTYEQYFGPGTRLTVT.

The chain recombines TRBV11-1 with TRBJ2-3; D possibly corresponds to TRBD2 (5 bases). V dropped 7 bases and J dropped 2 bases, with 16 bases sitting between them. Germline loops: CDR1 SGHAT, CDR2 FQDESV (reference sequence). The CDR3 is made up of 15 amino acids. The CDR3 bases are TGTGCCAGCACCGACTACTCCGGGGTCACAGATACGCAGTATTTT. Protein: CASTDYSGVTDTQYF.

The CDR3 sequence: CASSAVAGGNNEKLFF. CDR3 DNA: TGTGCCAGCTCGGCTGTCGCAGGGGGGAATAATGAAAAACTGTTTTTT. This rearrangement joins TRBV18 to TRBJ1-4; 7 bases map to TRBD1. V dropped 6 bases and J dropped 4; count of bases not matched to a gene: 11. CDR1 and CDR2 from the germline V gene are KGHSH and LQKENI. The CDR3 covers 16 residues.

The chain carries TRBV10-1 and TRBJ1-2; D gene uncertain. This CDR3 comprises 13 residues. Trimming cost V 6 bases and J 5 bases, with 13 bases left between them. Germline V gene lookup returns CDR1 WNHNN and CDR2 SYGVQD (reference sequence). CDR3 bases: TGCGCCAGCAGGGCCAGCGCTCGGTATGGCTACACCTTC. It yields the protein CASRASARYGYTF.

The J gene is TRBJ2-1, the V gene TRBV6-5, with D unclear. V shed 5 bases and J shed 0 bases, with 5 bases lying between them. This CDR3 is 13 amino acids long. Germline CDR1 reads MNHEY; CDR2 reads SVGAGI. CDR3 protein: CASSPSSYNEQFF. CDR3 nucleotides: TGTGCCAGCAGTCCGAGCTCCTACAATGAGCAGTTCTTC.

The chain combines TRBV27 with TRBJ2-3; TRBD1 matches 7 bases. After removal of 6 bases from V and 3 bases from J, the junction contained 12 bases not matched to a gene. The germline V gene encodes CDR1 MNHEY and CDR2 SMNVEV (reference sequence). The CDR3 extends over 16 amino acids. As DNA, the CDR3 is TGTGCCAGCAGGAGAAATCAGGGGGTAGGGACAGATACGCAGTATTTT. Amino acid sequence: CASRRNQGVGTDTQYF.

CDR3 nucleotide sequence: TGTGCCAGCTCACTGTCCTATACGGATGAGCAGTTCTTC. Residues: CASSLSYTDEQFF. This rearrangement joins TRBV18 to TRBJ2-1, with D unresolved. V was trimmed by 4 bases and J by 8 bases, leaving 12 bases between them. From germline, CDR1 is KGHSH and CDR2 LQKENI. The CDR3 spans 13 residues.

CDR3 loop: CASSADRETGELFF. In DNA, the CDR3 is TGTGCCAGCAGTGCGGACAGGGAGACCGGGGAGCTGTTTTTT. The chain employs TRBV2 and TRBJ2-2, with 8 positions matching TRBD1. This CDR3 has 14 amino acids. V lost 4 bases and J lost 5; bases outside the gene matches: 3. Germline V gene sequence: CDR1 SNHLY, CDR2 FYNNEI.

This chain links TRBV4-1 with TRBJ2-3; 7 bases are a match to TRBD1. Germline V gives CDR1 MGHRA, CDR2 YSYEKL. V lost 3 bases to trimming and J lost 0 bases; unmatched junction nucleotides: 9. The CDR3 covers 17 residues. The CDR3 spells CASSQEAGTVSTDTQYF. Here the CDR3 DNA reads TGCGCCAGCAGCCAGGAGGCCGGGACAGTGAGCACAGATACGCAGTATTTT.

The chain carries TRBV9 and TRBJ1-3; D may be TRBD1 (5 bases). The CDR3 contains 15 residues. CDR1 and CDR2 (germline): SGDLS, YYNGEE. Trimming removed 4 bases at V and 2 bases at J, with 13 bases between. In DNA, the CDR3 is TGTGCCAGCAGCCGCCGGGGGAGCACTGGAAACACCATATATTTT. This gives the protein CASSRRGSTGNTIYF.

CDR3 protein: CASSGGQENEKLFF. The CDR3 coding sequence is TGTGCCAGCAGTGGAGGACAGGAAAATGAAAAACTGTTTTTT. The chain links TRBV6-1 to TRBJ1-4; TRBD1 matches 7 bases. Germline V lookup: CDR1 MNHNS, CDR2 SASEGT. Trimming cost V 4 bases and J 5 bases; bases outside gene matches: 4. The CDR3 totals 14 residues.

CDR3 DNA: TGTGCCAGCAGTTACTCGACTAGCGGGACAGATACGCAGTATTTT. Protein: CASSYSTSGTDTQYF. The chain couples TRBV6-5 to TRBJ2-3; 10 nucleotides match TRBD2. The CDR3 has 15 amino acids. Trimming at V came to 0 bases and at J to 3 bases, leaving 0 bases not matched to a gene. The germline CDR1 and CDR2 sequences are MNHEY and SVGAGI.

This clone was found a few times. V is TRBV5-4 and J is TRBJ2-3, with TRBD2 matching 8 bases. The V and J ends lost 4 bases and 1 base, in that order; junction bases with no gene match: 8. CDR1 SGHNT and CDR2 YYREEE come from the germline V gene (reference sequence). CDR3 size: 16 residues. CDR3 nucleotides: TGTGCCAGCAGCCCCGGGGGGGCGTTAGGCACAGATACGCAGTATTTT. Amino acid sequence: CASSPGGALGTDTQYF.

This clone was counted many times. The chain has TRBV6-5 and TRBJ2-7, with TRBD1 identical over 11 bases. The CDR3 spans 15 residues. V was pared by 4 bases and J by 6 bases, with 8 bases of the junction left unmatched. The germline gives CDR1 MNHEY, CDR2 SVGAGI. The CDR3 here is CASSSGTGGLGEQYF. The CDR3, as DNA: TGTGCCAGCAGTTCCGGGACAGGGGGTCTGGGCGAGCAGTACTTC.

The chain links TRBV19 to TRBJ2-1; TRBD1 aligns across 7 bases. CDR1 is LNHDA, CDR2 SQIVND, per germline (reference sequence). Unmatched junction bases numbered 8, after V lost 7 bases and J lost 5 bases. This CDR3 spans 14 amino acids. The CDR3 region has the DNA TGTGCCAGTATTGACAGGGTGGCTAACAATGAGCAGTTCTTC. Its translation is CASIDRVANNEQFF.